The T cell receptor beta chain described here comes from a study of preoperative IRX-2 immunotherapy in early breast cancer. Sequencing used immunoSEQ multiplex PCR; TCRdb keeps in-frame clones, though not all of them. The sample includes around 60,000 clones, 94% of them seen just once. Germline V lookup: CDR1 PRHDT, CDR2 FYEKMQ (reference sequence). This CDR3 comprises 13 residues. The V end was cut by 0 bases, the J end by 0 bases, with 3 bases between. The sample holds one count of this clone. Treatment of the sample: preoperative locoregional IRX-2 cytokine immunotherapy. Samples came from a phase Ib trial of preoperative locoregional IRX-2 cytokine immunotherapy.

This chain connects TRBV13 to TRBJ2-7, with D unresolved. This receptor was taken from a human donor with breast cancer. This material was collected from a patient treated with IRX-2 immunotherapy. For the CDR3, the DNA is TGTGCCAGCAGCTTAGGCGACTCCTACGAGCAGTACTTC. Amino acid sequence: CASSLGDSYEQYF.